This T cell receptor beta chain was found in a study of T-cell memory formation after mild COVID-19. V lost 2 bases, J lost 1 base, and 2 bases stayed unmatched. CDR1 MGHRA and CDR2 YSYEKL come from the germline V gene. The length of the CDR3 is 15 residues. TCRdb independently ran MiXCR on the 5' RACE reads; one entry per CDR3 protein. Of 470,000 or so distinct CDR3 sequences listed, approximately 18% are singletons. Study-wide results and limits: Mainly CM and EM harbored the contracting CD4+ clones; mainly EMRA harbored the CD8+ ones.

This clonotype was observed a few times. The antigen remains unidentified. The material sequenced was PBMCs or a T cell subset sorted from them (not recorded which). V gene TRBV4-1 combines with J gene TRBJ1-1; 9 positions match TRBD1. The receptor's source is an adult woman who had mild COVID-19 (a few samples of this study predate the infection). Cell type and time point are not known. The CDR3 coding sequence is TGCGCCAGCAGCCAAACGGACAGGGGGAACACTGAAGCTTTCTTT. It is translated as CASSQTDRGNTEAFF.